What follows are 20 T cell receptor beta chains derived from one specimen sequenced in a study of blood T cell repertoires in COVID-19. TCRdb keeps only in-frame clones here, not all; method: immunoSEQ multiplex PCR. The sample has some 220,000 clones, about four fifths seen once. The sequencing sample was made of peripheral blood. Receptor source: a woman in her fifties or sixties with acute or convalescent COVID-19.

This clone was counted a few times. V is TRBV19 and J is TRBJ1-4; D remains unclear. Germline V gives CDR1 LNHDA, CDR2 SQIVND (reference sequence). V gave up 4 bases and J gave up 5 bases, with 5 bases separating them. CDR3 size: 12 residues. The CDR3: CASSKRNEKLFF. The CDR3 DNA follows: TGTGCCAGTAGTAAGCGCAATGAAAAACTGTTTTTT.

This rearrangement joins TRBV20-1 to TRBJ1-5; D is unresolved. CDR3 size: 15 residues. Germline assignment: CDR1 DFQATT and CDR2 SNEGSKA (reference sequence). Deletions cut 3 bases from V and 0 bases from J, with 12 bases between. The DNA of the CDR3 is TGCAGTGCTAGTTTATTGGCAGATAGCAATCAGCCCCAGCATTTT. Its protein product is CSASLLADSNQPQHF.

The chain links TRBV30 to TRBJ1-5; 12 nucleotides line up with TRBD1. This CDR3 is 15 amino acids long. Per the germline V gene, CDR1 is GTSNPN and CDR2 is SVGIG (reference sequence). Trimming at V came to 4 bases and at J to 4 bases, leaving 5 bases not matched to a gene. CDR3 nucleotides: TGTGCCTGGACTTCGGGACAGGGGGCTAATCAGCCCCAGCATTTT. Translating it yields CAWTSGQGANQPQHF.

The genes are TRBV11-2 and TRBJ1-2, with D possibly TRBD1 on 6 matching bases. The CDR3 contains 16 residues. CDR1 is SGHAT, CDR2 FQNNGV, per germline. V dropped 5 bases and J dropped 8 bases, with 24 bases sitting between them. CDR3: CASSAGMGTGTLGYTF. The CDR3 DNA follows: TGTGCCAGCAGCGCCGGAATGGGAACCGGGACACTCGGCTACACCTTC. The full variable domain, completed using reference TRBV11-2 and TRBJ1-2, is EAGVAQSPRYKIIEKRQSVAFWCNPISGHATLYWYQQILGQGPKLLIQFQNNGVVDDSQLPKDRFSAERLKGVDSTLKIQPAKLEDSAVYLCASSAGMGTGTLGYTFGSGTRLTVV.

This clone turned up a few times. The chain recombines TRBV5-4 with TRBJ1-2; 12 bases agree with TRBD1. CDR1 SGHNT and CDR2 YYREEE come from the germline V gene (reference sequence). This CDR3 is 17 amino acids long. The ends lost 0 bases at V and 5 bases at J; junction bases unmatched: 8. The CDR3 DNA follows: TGTGCCAGCAGCTTGGCTACGGGACAGGGGGCTCTATATGGCTACACCTTC. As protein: CASSLATGQGALYGYTF.

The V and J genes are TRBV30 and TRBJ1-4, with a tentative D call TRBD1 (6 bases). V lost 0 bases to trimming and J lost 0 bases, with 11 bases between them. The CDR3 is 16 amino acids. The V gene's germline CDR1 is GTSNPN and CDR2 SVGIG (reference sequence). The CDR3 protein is CAWSVRGIATNEKLFF. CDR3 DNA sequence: TGTGCCTGGAGTGTGAGGGGGATCGCAACTAATGAAAAACTGTTTTTT.

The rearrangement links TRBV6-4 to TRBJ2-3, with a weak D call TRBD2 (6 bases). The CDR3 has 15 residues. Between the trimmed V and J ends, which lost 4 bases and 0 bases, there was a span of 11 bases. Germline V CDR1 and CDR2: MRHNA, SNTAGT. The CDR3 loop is CASSVSGSSTDTQYF. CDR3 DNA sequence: TGTGCCAGCAGTGTGAGCGGGTCTAGCACAGATACGCAGTATTTT.

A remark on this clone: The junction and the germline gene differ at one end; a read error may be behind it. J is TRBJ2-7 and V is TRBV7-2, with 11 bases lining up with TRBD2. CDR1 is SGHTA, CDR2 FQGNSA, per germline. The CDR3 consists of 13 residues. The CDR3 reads CASSLNPGTSGSF. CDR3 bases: TGTGCCAGCAGCCTGAACCCCGGGACTAGCGGTTCCTTC.

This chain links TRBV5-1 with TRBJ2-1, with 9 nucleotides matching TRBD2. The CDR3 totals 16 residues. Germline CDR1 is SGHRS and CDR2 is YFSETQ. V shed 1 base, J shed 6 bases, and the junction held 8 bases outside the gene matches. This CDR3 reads CASSLRAGGPSNEQFF. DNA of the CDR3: TGCGCCAGCAGCTTGCGGGCGGGGGGGCCGAGCAATGAGCAGTTCTTC. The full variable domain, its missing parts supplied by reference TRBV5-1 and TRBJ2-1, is KAGVTQTPRYLIKTRGQQVTLSCSPISGHRSVSWYQQTPGQGLQFLFEYFSETQRNKGNFPGRFSGRQFSNSRSEMNVSTLELGDSALYLCASSLRAGGPSNEQFFGPGTRLTVL.

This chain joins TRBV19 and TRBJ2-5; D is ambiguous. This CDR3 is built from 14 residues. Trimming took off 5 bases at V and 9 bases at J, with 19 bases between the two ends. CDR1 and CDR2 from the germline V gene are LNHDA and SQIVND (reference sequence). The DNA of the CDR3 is TGTGCCAGTAGTTCTAAATTAGACTCCGCCCCCCAGTACTTC. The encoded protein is CASSSKLDSAPQYF.

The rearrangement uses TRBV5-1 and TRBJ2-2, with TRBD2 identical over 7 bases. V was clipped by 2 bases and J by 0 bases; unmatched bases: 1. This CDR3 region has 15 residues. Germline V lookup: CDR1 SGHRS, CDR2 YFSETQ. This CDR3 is CASSFSGANTGELFF. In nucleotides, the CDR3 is TGCGCCAGCAGCTTCAGCGGGGCGAACACCGGGGAGCTGTTTTTT.

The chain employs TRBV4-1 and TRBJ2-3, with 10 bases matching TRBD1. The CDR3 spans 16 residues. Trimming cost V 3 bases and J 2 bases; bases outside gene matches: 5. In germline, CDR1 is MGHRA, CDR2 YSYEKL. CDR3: CASSHGDRGNTDTQYF. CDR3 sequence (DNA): TGCGCCAGCAGCCACGGGGACAGGGGAAACACAGATACGCAGTATTTT.

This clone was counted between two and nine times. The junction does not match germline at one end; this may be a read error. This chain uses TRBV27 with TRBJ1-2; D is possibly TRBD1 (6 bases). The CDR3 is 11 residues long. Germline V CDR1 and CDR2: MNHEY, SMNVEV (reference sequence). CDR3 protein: CANRDTYEEAF. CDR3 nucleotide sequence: TGTGCCAACCGGGACACCTATGAAGAAGCCTTC.

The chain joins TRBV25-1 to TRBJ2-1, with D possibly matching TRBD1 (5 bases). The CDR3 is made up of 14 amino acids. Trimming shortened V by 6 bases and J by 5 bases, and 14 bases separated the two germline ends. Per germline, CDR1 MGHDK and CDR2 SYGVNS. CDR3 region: CASRTGDLNNEQFF. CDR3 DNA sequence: TGTGCCAGCAGAACAGGAGATCTCAACAATGAGCAGTTCTTC. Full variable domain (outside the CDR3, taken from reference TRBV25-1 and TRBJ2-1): EADIYQTPRYLVIGTGKKITLECSQTMGHDKMYWYQQDPGMELHLIHYSYGVNSTEKGDLSSESTVSRIRTEHFPLTLESARPSHTSQYLCASRTGDLNNEQFFGPGTRLTVL.

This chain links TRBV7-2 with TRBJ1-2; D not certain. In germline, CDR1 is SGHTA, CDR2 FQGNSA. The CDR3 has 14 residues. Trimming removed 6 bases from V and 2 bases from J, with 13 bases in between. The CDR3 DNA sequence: TGTGCCAGCAGGCTAGCCGGACTGAACTATGGCTACACCTTC. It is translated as CASRLAGLNYGYTF.

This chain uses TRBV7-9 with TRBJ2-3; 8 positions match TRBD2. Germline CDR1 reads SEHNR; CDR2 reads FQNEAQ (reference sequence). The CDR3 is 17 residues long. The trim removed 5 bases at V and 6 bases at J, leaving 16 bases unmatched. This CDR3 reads CASSRSQVAGSGDTQYF. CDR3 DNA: TGTGCCAGCAGCCGATCCCAGGTAGCGGGGAGCGGGGATACGCAGTATTTT.

The CDR3 protein is CSFRQGPEAFF. CDR3 DNA: TGCAGCTTCCGACAGGGCCCTGAAGCTTTCTTT. V gene TRBV29-1 combines with J gene TRBJ1-1; 7 bases agree with TRBD1. The CDR3 runs 11 residues. Trimming at V came to 8 bases and at J to 6 bases, leaving 6 bases not matched to a gene. Germline V gives CDR1 SQVTM, CDR2 ANQGSEA.

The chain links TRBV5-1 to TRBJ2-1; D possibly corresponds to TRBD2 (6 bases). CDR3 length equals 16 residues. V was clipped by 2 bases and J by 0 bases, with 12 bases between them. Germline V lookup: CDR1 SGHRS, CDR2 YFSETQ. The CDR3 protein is CASSFGLSSSYNEQFF. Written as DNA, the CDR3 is TGCGCCAGCAGCTTCGGACTATCGAGCTCCTACAATGAGCAGTTCTTC.

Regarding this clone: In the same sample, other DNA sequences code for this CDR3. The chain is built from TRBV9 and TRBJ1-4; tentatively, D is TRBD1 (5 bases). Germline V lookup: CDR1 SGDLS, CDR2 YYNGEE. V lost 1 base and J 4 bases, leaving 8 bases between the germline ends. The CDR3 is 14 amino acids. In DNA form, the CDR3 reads TGTGCCAGCAGCGTATCCGGGGGTAATGAAAAACTGTTTTTT. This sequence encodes CASSVSGGNEKLFF.

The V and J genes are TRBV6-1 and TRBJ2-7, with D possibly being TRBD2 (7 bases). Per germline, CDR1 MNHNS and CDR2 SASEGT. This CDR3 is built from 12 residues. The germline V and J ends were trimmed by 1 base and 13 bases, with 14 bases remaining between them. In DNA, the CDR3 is TGTGCCAGCAGTGAAGGGGGGGGGCCCGTATACTTC. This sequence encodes CASSEGGGPVYF.